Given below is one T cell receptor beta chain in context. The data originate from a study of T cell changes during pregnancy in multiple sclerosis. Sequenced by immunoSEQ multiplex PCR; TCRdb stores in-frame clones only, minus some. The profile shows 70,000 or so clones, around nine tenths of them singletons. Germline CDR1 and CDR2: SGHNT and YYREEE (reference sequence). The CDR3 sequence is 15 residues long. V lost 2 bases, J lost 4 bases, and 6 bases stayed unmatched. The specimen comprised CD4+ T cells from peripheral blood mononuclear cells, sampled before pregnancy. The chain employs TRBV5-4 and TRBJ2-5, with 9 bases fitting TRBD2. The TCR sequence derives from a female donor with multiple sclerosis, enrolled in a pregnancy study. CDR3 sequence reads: CASSLTSGFGETQYF. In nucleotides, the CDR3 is TGTGCCAGCAGCTTAACTAGCGGGTTTGGAGAGACCCAGTACTTC.